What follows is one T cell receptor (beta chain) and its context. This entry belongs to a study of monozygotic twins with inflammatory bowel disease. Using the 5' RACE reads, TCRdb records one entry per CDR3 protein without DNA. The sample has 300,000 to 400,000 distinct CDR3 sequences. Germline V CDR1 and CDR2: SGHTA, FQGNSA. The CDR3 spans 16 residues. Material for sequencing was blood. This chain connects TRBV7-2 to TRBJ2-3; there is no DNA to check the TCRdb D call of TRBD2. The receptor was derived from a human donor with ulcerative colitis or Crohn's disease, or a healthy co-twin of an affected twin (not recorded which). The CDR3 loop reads CASSSQRGGGTDTQYF.